The source of this T cell receptor beta chain is a study of vaccination and CD4 T cells after COVID-19. Study-level information: Post-diagnosis, post-COVID samples were collected after a median 101 days, ranging 35 to 161.

Of note for this clonotype: Its target is not known.

The study sequenced cultured CD4+ T cell DNA using the Oncomine TCR Beta short-read assay. TCRdb analysed the PCR reads with MiXCR anew, one entry per CDR3 protein. The sample has about 12,000 distinct CDR3 sequences; roughly 55% are singletons. V was pared by 0 bases and J by 0 bases, with 8 bases between. The CDR3 is 15 residues long. Germline CDR1 is SGHTA and CDR2 is FQGNSA. The sample's treatment: roughly 11-day PBMC culture with coronavirus spike peptide pools or control peptides (ViraFEST assay). The PCR-positive dates, March through December 2020, came before the US Alpha, Beta and Delta variants.

The chain links TRBV7-2 to TRBJ1-2, with D hard to call. The clonotype originates from a human donor who had recovered from COVID-19. The sample was CD4+ T cells from blood, cultured in vitro. The CDR3, as DNA: TGTGCCAGCAGCTTAGCGTACAAAACTAACTATGGCTACACCTTC. Translated: CASSLAYKTNYGYTF.